These T cell receptor beta chains were read from a single sample in a study of blood T cell repertoires in COVID-19. Repertoires were generated with immunoSEQ multiplex PCR, while TCRdb's copy carries only in-frame clones and drops some. Of 200,000 or so clones listed, approximately 82% are singletons. The sample comprised peripheral blood. These TCRs come from a human donor with acute or convalescent COVID-19. The donor label of this sample is uncertain. Each CDR3 is given with its conserved first and last residue. The D gene is left open where the match is weak. Clone size is stated in some rows and not others, as once, few, many or a class when expanded.

D gene: TRBD2
clone size: -
J gene: TRBJ2-5
V gene: TRBV29-1
CDR3 DNA: TGCAGCGTTGAAGATCCGGGGAGCGGGAGTCGGGAGACCCAGTACTTC
CDR3 protein: CSVEDPGSGSRETQYF

D gene: -
clone size: -
J gene: TRBJ1-1
V gene: TRBV28
CDR3 DNA: TGTGCCAGCAGTTTATGGGGCAGGGCCACTGAAGCTTTCTTT
CDR3 protein: CASSLWGRATEAFF

D gene: -
clone size: few
J gene: TRBJ1-3
V gene: TRBV5-1
CDR3 DNA: TGCGCCAGCAGCTTAGCGCCCAGACCGGACTCTGGAAACACCATATATTTT
CDR3 protein: CASSLAPRPDSGNTIYF

D gene: TRBD2
clone size: -
J gene: TRBJ2-1
V gene: TRBV4-3
CDR3 DNA: TGCGCCAGCAGCCAAGCTAGCGGGAGGCCCCAGTTCTTC
CDR3 protein: CASSQASGRPQFF

D gene: TRBD2
clone size: once
J gene: TRBJ2-1
V gene: TRBV27
CDR3 DNA: TGTGCCAGCAGGGAGCGGGAGCACTACAATGAGCAGTTCTTC
CDR3 protein: CASREREHYNEQFF

D gene: -
clone size: -
J gene: TRBJ1-3
V gene: TRBV6-6
CDR3 DNA: TGTGCCAGCACCCAGGGGTTGGGAGGAAACACCATATATTTT
CDR3 protein: CASTQGLGGNTIYF

D gene: -
clone size: few
J gene: TRBJ1-2
V gene: TRBV11-2
CDR3 DNA: TGTGCCAGCAGCGAGTCCAGGGCCTCCGGCTACACCTTC
CDR3 protein: CASSESRASGYTF

D gene: -
clone size: -
J gene: TRBJ1-5
V gene: TRBV6-6
CDR3 DNA: TGTGCCTCTGGAGAAAATCAGCCCCAGCATTTT
CDR3 protein: CASGENQPQHF

D gene: TRBD2
clone size: -
J gene: TRBJ2-1
V gene: TRBV24-1
CDR3 DNA: TGTGCCACCAGTGATCCGACTAGCGGGTCGCTTCGCTCCTACAATGAGCAGTTCTTC
CDR3 protein: CATSDPTSGSLRSYNEQFF

D gene: -
clone size: -
J gene: TRBJ2-2
V gene: TRBV19
CDR3 DNA: TGTGCCAGTAGTATATTTAGTTCTAGTCTTGGCGGGGAGCTGTTTTTT
CDR3 protein: CASSIFSSSLGGELFF

D gene: -
clone size: -
J gene: TRBJ2-2
V gene: TRBV29-1
CDR3 DNA: TGCAGCACCACAGCGAACACCGGGGAGCTGTTTTTT
CDR3 protein: CSTTANTGELFF

D gene: TRBD1
clone size: -
J gene: TRBJ1-4
V gene: TRBV5-1
CDR3 DNA: TGCGCCAGCAGTCCCACAGGGGACAAAGGTGAAAAACTGTTTTTT
CDR3 protein: CASSPTGDKGEKLFF

D gene: -
clone size: -
J gene: TRBJ1-1
V gene: TRBV18
CDR3 DNA: TGTGCCAGCTCCTCGACCCAGGGAAACACTGAAGCTTTCTTT
CDR3 protein: CASSSTQGNTEAFF

D gene: TRBD2
clone size: -
J gene: TRBJ2-5
V gene: TRBV5-6
CDR3 DNA: TGTGCCAGCAGCAGGGGACTAGCCCAAGCTACCCAAGAGACCCAGTACTTC
CDR3 protein: CASSRGLAQATQETQYF

D gene: TRBD1
clone size: -
J gene: TRBJ2-3
V gene: TRBV7-3
CDR3 DNA: TGTGCCAGCAGCTCAGGACAGGGGACAGATACGCAGTATTTT
CDR3 protein: CASSSGQGTDTQYF